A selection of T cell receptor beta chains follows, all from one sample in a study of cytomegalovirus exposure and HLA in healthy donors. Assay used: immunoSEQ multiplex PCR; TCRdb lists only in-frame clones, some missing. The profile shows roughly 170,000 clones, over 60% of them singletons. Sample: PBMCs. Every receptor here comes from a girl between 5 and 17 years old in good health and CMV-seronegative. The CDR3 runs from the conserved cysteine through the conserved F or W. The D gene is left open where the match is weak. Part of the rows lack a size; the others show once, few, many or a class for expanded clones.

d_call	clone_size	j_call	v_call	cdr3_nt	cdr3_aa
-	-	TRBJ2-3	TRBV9	TGTGCCAGCAGCGTAGTCTCTTTCCTAGGGGGAGATACGCAGTATTTT	CASSVVSFLGGDTQYF
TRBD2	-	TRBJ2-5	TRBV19	TGTGCCAGTGCCCCGGGTGCGGGGGTAGGGGAGACCCAGTACTTC	CASAPGAGVGETQYF
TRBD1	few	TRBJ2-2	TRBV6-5	TGTGCCAGCAGTTACGAGGACAGGGAGTCCGGGGAGCTGTTTTTT	CASSYEDRESGELFF
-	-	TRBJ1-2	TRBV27	TGTGCCAGCAGTTTATCAGCAGGCAGGGGCTACACCTTC	CASSLSAGRGYTF
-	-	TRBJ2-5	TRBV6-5	TGTGCCAGCAGTTACTCAGGGGCGGGGGCGAGAGAGACCCAGTACTTC	CASSYSGAGARETQYF
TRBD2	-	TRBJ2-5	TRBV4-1	TGCGCCAGCAGCCAAGATCCGAACCTAGCGGGGGGTCAGGAGACTCAGTACTTC	CASSQDPNLAGGQETQYF
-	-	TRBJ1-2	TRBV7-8	TGTGCCAGCAGCTTTGGTCCGGGGGGCGCCGGCTATGGCTACACCTTC	CASSFGPGGAGYGYTF
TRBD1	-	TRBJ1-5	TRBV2	TGTGCCAGCAGCGACAGGGCGGGTCAGCCCCAGCATTTT	CASSDRAGQPQHF
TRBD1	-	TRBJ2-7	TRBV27	TGTGCCAGCAGTTTATACTCAGGGGGCAGGAGCTCCTACGAGCAGTACTTC	CASSLYSGGRSSYEQYF
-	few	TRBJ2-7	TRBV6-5	TGTGCCAGCGTCACTCCGGGGGGCAAGCAGTACTTC	CASVTPGGKQYF
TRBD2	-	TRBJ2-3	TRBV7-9	TGTGCCAGCAGCGCCCGGGGGGTTAGCACAGATACGCAGTATTTT	CASSARGVSTDTQYF
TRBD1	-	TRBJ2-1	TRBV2	TGTGCCACCCGGACAGGGAGCTCCTACAATGAGCAGTTCTTC	CATRTGSSYNEQFF
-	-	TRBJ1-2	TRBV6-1	TGTGCCAGCAGTGAAGGAGACAGGATCGGCTACGGCTACACCTTC	CASSEGDRIGYGYTF
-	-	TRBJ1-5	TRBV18	TGTGCCAGCTCACCACCCCCGGGACACGGCAACAATCAGCCCCAGCATTTT	CASSPPPGHGNNQPQHF
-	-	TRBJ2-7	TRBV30	TGTGCTTCGGATTCTTTGGCGGACTACGAGCAGTACTTC	CASDSLADYEQYF
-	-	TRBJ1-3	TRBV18	TGTGCCAGCTCACCTGGGACATCCGCACATGGAAACACCATATATTTT	CASSPGTSAHGNTIYF
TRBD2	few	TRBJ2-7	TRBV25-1	TGTGCCAGCAGGGAGGGGCGGGGGGGCAGCTACGAGCAGTACTTC	CASREGRGGSYEQYF
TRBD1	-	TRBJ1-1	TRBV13	TGTGCCAGCAGCTTCTCCGGGACAGGGATTACTGAAGCTTTCTTT	CASSFSGTGITEAFF
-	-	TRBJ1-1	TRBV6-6	TGTGCCAGCAGTTACTATCCCGGGGGCACTGAAGCTTTCTTT	CASSYYPGGTEAFF
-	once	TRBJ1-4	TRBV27	TGTGCCAGCAGTTTCGGGTTTAGCTCGAGTGAAAAACTGTTTTTT	CASSFGFSSSEKLFF